This entry lists 6 T cell receptor beta chains sequenced from one sample in a study of early T cells in non-severe SARS-CoV-2 infection. Via MiXCR, TCRdb re-called the 5' RACE reads, giving one row per CDR3 protein. The data hold tens of thousands of distinct CDR3 sequences, with 11% to 15% observed a single time. The sequencing input was whole blood. The origin of the receptors is an adult who was a healthcare worker with PCR-confirmed SARS-CoV-2 infection or an uninfected control (not recorded which).

This clonotype was observed a few times. The chain recombines TRBV10-2 with TRBJ2-7, with D maybe TRBD1 (5 bases). Trimming left V 8 bases short and J 2 bases short, with 19 bases between. Germline loops: CDR1 WSHSY, CDR2 SAAADI. The CDR3 is 15 residues long. The CDR3 loop reads CASVSRGWHPYEQYF. CDR3 in DNA: TGCGCCAGCGTCTCTAGGGGTTGGCACCCCTACGAGCAGTACTTC.

The chain has TRBV4-2 and TRBJ2-1; 8 bases are shared with TRBD2. CDR3 length: 17 residues. With 3 bases clipped from V and 2 bases from J, the junction kept 9 bases outside the gene matches. Germline CDR1 and CDR2: LGHNA and YNFKEQ. This CDR3 reads CASSHLSTSETYNEQFF. In nucleotides, the CDR3 is TGTGCCAGCAGCCATCTCTCGACTAGCGAGACCTACAATGAGCAGTTCTTC.

As concerns this clonotype: A clone one base away is much larger, so this may be a read error. The V and J genes are TRBV19 and TRBJ2-7; possibly TRBD2 for D (6 bases). Trimming stripped 5 bases from V and 2 bases from J, with 13 bases between. The CDR3 is 14 residues long. Germline lookup yields CDR1 LNHDA and CDR2 SQIVND (reference sequence). The CDR3 protein is CASSAEGRTYEQYF. Written as DNA, the CDR3 is TGTGCCAGTAGTGCCGAAGGGAGGACCTACGAGCAGTACTTC.

With regard to this clonotype: The conserved phenylalanine or tryptophan normally closing the CDR3 is absent here, so this likely arose from a read error. The limits of the CDR3 on the DNA are not certain, so only TCRdb's listed CDR3 is given. This rearrangement joins TRBV11-2 to TRBJ2-7. The CDR3 sequence runs 11 residues, both termini included. The V gene's germline CDR1 is SGHAT and CDR2 FQNNGV. CDR3 sequence: CASSLDFELNY.

There are many counts of this clonotype. The chain uses TRBV5-6 and TRBJ1-1; no reliable D call. The germline V and J ends were trimmed by 2 bases and 1 base, with 6 bases remaining between them. Germline V gives CDR1 SGHDT, CDR2 YYEEEE. The CDR3 is 13 residues long. The CDR3 nucleotides read TGTGCCAGCAGCTTACAAGGGAACACTGAAGCTTTCTTT. This gives the protein CASSLQGNTEAFF.

The chain couples TRBV2 to TRBJ1-6; D possibly corresponds to TRBD1 (5 bases). Trimming cost V 4 bases and J 8 bases, with 12 bases left between them. CDR3 length: 14 residues. Germline V gene data show CDR1 as SNHLY and CDR2 as FYNNEI. For the CDR3, the DNA is TGTGCCAGCAGTGCCGGGGCCAGATATTCACCCCTCCACTTT. This codes for CASSAGARYSPLHF.